A single sample gave rise to the 9 T cell receptor beta chains below, sequenced in a study of PD-L1 blockade in urothelial cancer. Using immunoSEQ multiplex PCR, the repertoire was profiled, and TCRdb retains in-frame clones only, with some absent. The data show around 66,000 clones, 85% to 90% seen once. Time point specified: peripheral blood 6 weeks after treatment start. The sequencing used PBMCs, collected around atezolizumab (anti-PD-L1) treatment. The receptors come from a man in his 60s with urothelial cancer.

The V gene is TRBV4-2, the J gene TRBJ1-1; a weak D match, TRBD1 (6 bases). Germline loops: CDR1 LGHNA, CDR2 YNFKEQ. The ends were cut back, 1 base at V and 4 bases at J, with 7 bases in the middle. This CDR3 is 13 amino acids long. For the CDR3, the DNA is TGTGCCAGCAGCCAAGCAGGGGTCACTGAAGCTTTCTTT. Protein product: CASSQAGVTEAFF.

The genes are TRBV7-6 and TRBJ2-7; D is possibly TRBD1 (6 bases). The V gene lost 0 bases and the J gene lost 0 bases, with 15 bases spanning the gap. Germline loops: CDR1 SGHVS, CDR2 FNYEAQ. This CDR3 is built from 17 residues. The CDR3, as DNA: TGTGCCAGCAGCTTAGCGGGGGCTTTCACAGGCTCCTACGAGCAGTACTTC. It is translated as CASSLAGAFTGSYEQYF.

The CDR3 DNA is TGTGCCAGCAGCACCCGACTAGTAAGGTCCTACAATGAGCAGTTCTTC. Its protein product is CASSTRLVRSYNEQFF. V gene TRBV9 combines with J gene TRBJ2-1, with a tentative D call TRBD2 (6 bases). The CDR3 has 16 residues. From germline, CDR1 is SGDLS and CDR2 YYNGEE. V was trimmed by 4 bases and J by 1 base, leaving 15 bases between them.

The chain has TRBV14 and TRBJ2-5; D call uncertain. Trimming left V 1 base short and J 4 bases short, with 4 bases between. CDR1 is SGHDN, CDR2 FVKESK, per germline. CDR3 length: 12 amino acids. CDR3 DNA: TGTGCCAGCAGCCAAGGAGGAGAGACCCAGTACTTC. Encoded protein: CASSQGGETQYF. The full variable domain, in which reference TRBV14 and TRBJ2-5 provide the parts outside the CDR3, is EAGVTQFPSHSVIEKGQTVTLRCDPISGHDNLYWYRRVMGKEIKFLLHFVKESKQDESGMPNNRFLAERTGGTYSTLKVQPAELEDSGVYFCASSQGGETQYFGPGTRLLVL.

The chain carries TRBV7-2 and TRBJ2-1, with D hard to call. The CDR3 runs 15 residues. Germline V gene sequence: CDR1 SGHTA, CDR2 FQGNSA. The V end lost 3 bases, the J end lost 8 bases, and 17 bases lay between the germline ends. The CDR3 sequence: CASSFWPIRLDEQFF. As DNA, the CDR3 is TGTGCCAGCAGCTTTTGGCCCATTCGACTGGATGAGCAGTTCTTC.

V usage is TRBV18 and J usage is TRBJ2-2; tentatively, D is TRBD2 (5 bases). Trimming left V 3 bases short and J 5 bases short, with 13 bases between. The CDR3 contains 15 residues. From germline, CDR1 is KGHSH and CDR2 LQKENI. The CDR3, as DNA: TGTGCCAGCTCACCCGCGGCTAGCACGACCGGGGAGCTGTTTTTT. Amino acid sequence: CASSPAASTTGELFF.

The chain is built from TRBV6-1 and TRBJ1-5, with a possible D match to TRBD1 (5 bases). The CDR3 contains 14 residues. Germline values: CDR1 MNHNS, CDR2 SASEGT. V lost 4 bases, J lost 5 bases, and 12 bases lay in between. The CDR3: CASSVEGGDQPQHF. In DNA form, the CDR3 reads TGTGCCAGCAGTGTGGAGGGAGGGGATCAGCCCCAGCATTTT.

J is TRBJ2-3 and V is TRBV7-8, with 8 nucleotides matching TRBD1. Germline loops: CDR1 SGHVS, CDR2 FQNEAQ. V lost 7 bases to trimming and J lost 5 bases; unmatched junction nucleotides: 8. This CDR3 region has 14 residues. In DNA form, the CDR3 reads TGTGCCAGCATCCTAGGACAGGGTATAGATACGCAGTATTTT. Its translation: CASILGQGIDTQYF.

The CDR3 nucleotides read TGTGCCAGCAGCGGGGGACTAGCGGGAGGTGCCTACGAGCAGTACTTC. Amino acids: CASSGGLAGGAYEQYF. This chain connects TRBV11-1 to TRBJ2-7; 15 nucleotides match TRBD2. Trimming removed 5 bases from V and 2 bases from J; junction bases left unmatched: 4. Germline CDR1 SGHAT, CDR2 FQDESV (reference sequence). The CDR3 runs 16 residues.